In its sample, the clone carrying this T cell receptor (beta chain) was seen many times. Its antigen is not known. Excluded were patients with other autoimmune diseases, uncontrolled infections, pregnancy or lactation. The sample belongs to a study of Graves' ophthalmopathy and Graves' hyperthyroidism. Broader study findings: Most expanded thyroid clonotypes above 0.001 frequency also appeared in blood. The model achieved under 71% sensitivity and about 76% specificity for ophthalmopathy progression. Cross-validated, the 13-signature model showed 87.88%/81.08% sensitivity/specificity, and 80%/75% in the test set.

The CDR3 totals 15 residues. Trimming pared 0 bases from V and 4 bases from J, leaving 10 bases between. The germline V gene encodes CDR1 LGHDT and CDR2 YNNKEL (reference sequence). For repertoire sequencing, the TCR beta CDR3 regions were amplified from RNA transcripts. HTBI primers were employed in first-round RT-PCR, then a second-round multiplex PCR followed. Via MiXCR, TCRdb re-called the multiplex PCR reads, giving one row per CDR3 protein. The sample yields 500,000 to 600,000 distinct CDR3 sequences, just under 40% seen once. The TCR comes from an adult man with Graves' hyperthyroidism. V and J are TRBV3-1 and TRBJ1-5; perhaps TRBD1 as D (5 bases). The sequenced sample consisted of peripheral blood or thyroid tissue (not recorded which). The CDR3 DNA reads as TGTGCCAGCAGCCAAGATCGGGGCGAGAATCAGCCCCAGCATTTT. Translation: CASSQDRGENQPQHF. Full variable domain (rest looked up from reference TRBV3-1 and TRBJ1-5): DTAVSQTPKYLVTQMGNDKSIKCEQNLGHDTMYWYKQDSKKFLKIMFSYNNKELIINETVPNRFSPKSPDKAHLNLHINSLELGDSAVYFCASSQDRGENQPQHFGDGTRLSIL.